Listed here is a single TCR beta chain. This specimen belongs to a study of blood T cell repertoires in COVID-19. Study summary: Samples of COVID-19 (acute and convalescent) were obtained from the United States, Italy and Spain. Sources were T cells, B-cell-depleted T cells, or PBMCs; the material itself was cDNA or gDNA.

CDR1 is SGHNT, CDR2 YYREEE, per germline (reference sequence). The CDR3 length is 12 residues. The ends were cut back, 4 bases at V and 3 bases at J, with 7 bases in the middle. The study drew participants aged about 18 to 89 years from around 24 US areas. Per the original data handling: Reference gene primer amplification in the assay estimated nucleated cell counts. The assay was immunoSEQ multiplex PCR, and TCRdb's table has in-frame clones only and misses some. V and J calls and clone size are copied from that table; D and trimming were computed from the DNA. The table shows around 220,000 clones, with roughly 90% occurring only once.

The V call is TRBV5-4, the J call TRBJ2-5, with D maybe TRBD2 (5 bases). The clonotype comes from a man aged 30 to 39 who had been exposed to COVID-19. Material: PBMCs or T cells enriched from blood (not recorded which). The CDR3 region has the DNA TGTGCCAGCAGCCGGGGTGAAGAGACCCAGTACTTC. Encoded protein: CASSRGEETQYF.